Following are 13 T cell receptor beta chains from one sample sequenced in a study of long-term antiretroviral therapy in people with HIV. With survey level as its setting, the immunoSEQ assay was v3.0. Sequencing used immunoSEQ multiplex PCR; TCRdb keeps in-frame clones, though not all of them. The table shows 30,000 to 50,000 clones, with approximately 86% occurring only once. The sample was unsorted PBMCs, taken just before starting antiretroviral therapy. The receptors shown here come from a woman between 18 and 30 years old with HIV.

V gene TRBV28 combines with J gene TRBJ1-3, with TRBD1 identical over 9 bases. The V segment lost 5 bases and the J segment 0 bases; nucleotides outside the gene matches: 11. The CDR3 has 18 amino acids. Looked up from germline, CDR1 is MDHEN and CDR2 is SYDVKM. CDR3 sequence (DNA): TGTGCCAGCAGTATAACAGGGGGCCGCCCTCACTCTGGAAACACCATATATTTT. This translates into CASSITGGRPHSGNTIYF.

This chain joins TRBV15 and TRBJ2-3, with D possibly TRBD2 on 5 matching bases. Per germline, CDR1 LNHNV and CDR2 YYDKDF (reference sequence). This CDR3 is 13 amino acids long. The germline V and J ends were trimmed by 8 bases and 1 base, with 10 bases remaining between them. The CDR3 region is CATERRGTDTQYF. Here the CDR3 DNA reads TGTGCCACCGAACGGCGGGGCACAGATACGCAGTATTTT.

The chain uses TRBV9 and TRBJ2-7; the D call may be TRBD1 or TRBD2 (6 bases each). Looked up from germline, CDR1 is SGDLS and CDR2 is YYNGEE. Trimming cost V 0 bases and J 7 bases, with 11 bases left between them. CDR3 length: 13 amino acids. The CDR3 region has the DNA TGTGCCAGCAGCGTAGGTGGGGGGCATGAGCAGTACTTC. Translating it yields CASSVGGGHEQYF.

The V and J genes are TRBV5-1 and TRBJ1-2, with D tentatively TRBD1 (5 bases). This CDR3 spans 16 amino acids. Per the germline V gene, CDR1 is SGHRS and CDR2 is YFSETQ. The V and J ends lost 6 bases and 7 bases respectively, with 25 bases between them. In DNA, the CDR3 is TGCGCCAGCAAGGAATGGGAGGGACGGACCTCGGGTGGCTACACCTTC. It codes for CASKEWEGRTSGGYTF. Supplemented by reference TRBV5-1 and TRBJ1-2, the full variable domain reads KAGVTQTPRYLIKTRGQQVTLSCSPISGHRSVSWYQQTPGQGLQFLFEYFSETQRNKGNFPGRFSGRQFSNSRSEMNVSTLELGDSALYLCASKEWEGRTSGGYTFGSGTRLTVV.

The chain uses TRBV5-5 and TRBJ2-7; 9 bases map to TRBD1. CDR1 is SGHKS and CDR2 is YYEKEE in the germline V gene (reference sequence). The CDR3 has 14 residues. With V trimmed by 4 bases and J by 4 bases, 6 bases remained unmatched. CDR3 DNA sequence: TGTGCCAGCAGCACGGGGACAGGGATGTACGAGCAGTACTTC. It encodes CASSTGTGMYEQYF. Looking up the rest from reference TRBV5-5 and TRBJ2-7 gives the full variable domain: DAGVTQSPTHLIKTRGQQVTLRCSPISGHKSVSWYQQVLGQGPQFIFQYYEKEERGRGNFPDRFSARQFPNYSSELNVNALLLGDSALYLCASSTGTGMYEQYFGPGTRLTVT.

The gene calls are TRBV19 and TRBJ2-1, with D tentatively TRBD1 (6 bases). Trimming removed 8 bases at V and 6 bases at J, with 17 bases between. This CDR3 is built from 14 residues. Looked up from germline, CDR1 is LNHDA and CDR2 is SQIVND (reference sequence). DNA for the CDR3: TGTGCCAGTCAACAGGGTATTGGGAGCAATGAGCAGTTCTTC. Its protein product is CASQQGIGSNEQFF.

The chain links TRBV15 to TRBJ2-5, with D perhaps given as TRBD1 or TRBD2 (6 bases each). The CDR3 has 13 residues. Germline CDR1 and CDR2: LNHNV and YYDKDF (reference sequence). The V end was cut by 1 base, the J end by 5 bases, with 8 bases between. CDR3: CATSRVGGETQYF. The CDR3 DNA is TGTGCCACCAGCAGAGTAGGGGGGGAGACCCAGTACTTC.

V gene TRBV28 combines with J gene TRBJ1-5; D gene unclear. V lost 6 bases and J 4 bases, leaving 7 bases between the germline ends. This CDR3 has 12 residues. Germline V gives CDR1 MDHEN, CDR2 SYDVKM. The CDR3 bases are TGTGCCAGCAGGAACCTAAATCAGCCCCAGCATTTT. It yields the protein CASRNLNQPQHF.

The chain joins TRBV5-1 to TRBJ2-7; 7 bases map to TRBD1. Germline CDR1 and CDR2: SGHRS and YFSETQ. With 2 bases clipped from V and 1 base from J, the junction kept 6 bases outside the gene matches. The CDR3 runs to 15 residues. The chain's CDR3 is CASSFTGVGSYEQYF. In DNA, the CDR3 is TGCGCCAGCAGCTTCACAGGGGTCGGGTCCTACGAGCAGTACTTC.

A few counts support this clone. The rearrangement uses TRBV9 and TRBJ2-7; D tentatively fits TRBD1 or TRBD2 (5 bases each). CDR3 length: 14 amino acids. Per germline, CDR1 SGDLS and CDR2 YYNGEE. Trimming stripped 3 bases from V and 5 bases from J, with 15 bases between. The CDR3 loop is CASSDRGVADEQYF. DNA of the CDR3: TGTGCCAGCAGCGACCGAGGGGTAGCCGACGAGCAGTACTTC. The full variable domain, completed using reference TRBV9 and TRBJ2-7, is DSGVTQTPKHLITATGQRVTLRCSPRSGDLSVYWYQQSLDQGLQFLIQYYNGEERAKGNILERFSAQQFPDLHSELNLSSLELGDSALYFCASSDRGVADEQYFGPGTRLTVT.

The rearrangement uses TRBV7-9 and TRBJ2-1; 12 bases are a match to TRBD2. V dropped 5 bases and J dropped 12; count of bases not matched to a gene: 14. This CDR3 contains 16 residues. CDR1 is SEHNR, CDR2 FQNEAQ, per germline (reference sequence). CDR3 loop: CASSTGGLAGHTVQFF. The CDR3 DNA sequence: TGTGCCAGCAGCACCGGAGGACTAGCGGGGCATACGGTGCAGTTCTTC.

The chain joins TRBV18 to TRBJ1-5, with a tentative D call TRBD1 (6 bases). From germline, CDR1 is KGHSH and CDR2 LQKENI. Trimming left V 6 bases short and J 5 bases short, with 8 bases between. The CDR3 is made up of 12 amino acids. CDR3 loop: CASSEGDQPQHF. In nucleotides, the CDR3 is TGTGCCAGCTCCGAGGGGGATCAGCCCCAGCATTTT. Full variable domain (missing parts from reference TRBV18 and TRBJ1-5): NAGVMQNPRHLVRRRGQEARLRCSPMKGHSHVYWYRQLPEEGLKFMVYLQKENIIDESGMPKERFSAEFPKEGPSILRIQQVVRGDSAAYFCASSEGDQPQHFGDGTRLSIL.

V is TRBV25-1 and J is TRBJ2-5, with 8 bases that match TRBD1. Germline V gives CDR1 MGHDK, CDR2 SYGVNS. This CDR3 spans 15 amino acids. After removal of 2 bases from V and 5 bases from J, the junction contained 7 bases not matched to a gene. The chain's CDR3 is CASSEVPGGFETQYF. DNA for the CDR3: TGTGCCAGCAGTGAAGTGCCAGGGGGCTTCGAGACCCAGTACTTC. Supplemented by reference TRBV25-1 and TRBJ2-5, the full variable domain reads EADIYQTPRYLVIGTGKKITLECSQTMGHDKMYWYQQDPGMELHLIHYSYGVNSTEKGDLSSESTVSRIRTEHFPLTLESARPSHTSQYLCASSEVPGGFETQYFGPGTRLLVL.